This TCR beta chain was recorded in a study of blood T cell repertoires in COVID-19. Sequenced by immunoSEQ multiplex PCR; TCRdb stores in-frame clones only, minus some. The sample has tens of thousands of clones, approximately 87% seen once; the top ten hold approximately 5%. The CDR3 runs to 15 residues. Germline-derived CDR1 and CDR2 are SGHRS and YFSETQ. Trimming pared 1 base from V and 2 bases from J, leaving 11 bases between. V gene TRBV5-1 combines with J gene TRBJ2-3, with a weak D call TRBD1 (5 bases). The sample was peripheral blood. The clonotype comes from a human donor in a cohort sampled during active COVID-19. CDR3 amino acids: CASSLNRLITDTQYF. The CDR3 DNA is TGCGCCAGCAGCTTGAACAGGCTAATCACAGATACGCAGTATTTT.